A selection of T cell receptor beta chains follows, all from one sample in a study of blood T cell repertoires in COVID-19. Assay: immunoSEQ multiplex PCR; the TCRdb copy retains only in-frame clones and omits some. The sample lists about 360,000 clones, more than 70% occurring once. Specimen: PBMCs or T cells enriched from blood (not recorded which). These receptors were collected from a man in his forties in a cohort exposed to, infected with or recovered from COVID-19 (not recorded which). Both conserved end residues are part of each CDR3. Fields, in order: clone size, J gene, D gene, V gene, CDR3 protein, CDR3 DNA. D genes are given only for firm matches. Not all rows give a size; the values are once, few, many and, for expanded clones, a class.

once | TRBJ1-5 | - | TRBV30 | CAWSWAGNNQPQHF | TGTGCCTGGAGCTGGGCAGGGAACAATCAGCCCCAGCATTTT
- | TRBJ1-2 | - | TRBV7-9 | CASSLVGRGSYGYTF | TGTGCCAGCAGCTTAGTGGGCAGGGGATCCTATGGCTACACCTTC
once | TRBJ2-5 | - | TRBV6-5 | CASSNSGIQETQYF | TGTGCCAGCAGTAATAGCGGAATCCAAGAGACCCAGTACTTC
- | TRBJ1-2 | - | TRBV28 | CASSLGGVSYGYTF | TGTGCCAGCAGTTTAGGAGGGGTTAGCTATGGCTACACCTTC
- | TRBJ2-1 | TRBD2 | TRBV5-6 | CASSPLANEQFF | TGTGCCAGCAGCCCACTAGCGAATGAGCAGTTCTTC
- | TRBJ1-2 | - | TRBV19 | CASNSGWGYTF | TGTGCCAGTAACTCCGGGTGGGGCTACACCTTC
once | TRBJ2-7 | TRBD2 | TRBV9 | CASSPQAGGGEQYF | TGTGCCAGCAGCCCACAAGCGGGAGGGGGAGAGCAGTACTTC
- | TRBJ2-7 | - | TRBV27 | CASRRRSGTLGSYEQYF | TGTGCCAGCAGGCGCCGTTCCGGCACCCTAGGTTCCTACGAGCAGTACTTC
once | TRBJ1-1 | - | TRBV28 | CASSLIPRGAFF | TGTGCCAGCAGTTTGATTCCCCGGGGAGCTTTCTTT
- | TRBJ2-6 | TRBD2 | TRBV5-1 | CASTTSGRSGANVLTF | TGCGCCAGTACTACTAGCGGGAGATCTGGGGCCAACGTCCTGACTTTC
- | TRBJ2-4 | TRBD1 | TRBV27 | CASSAGTGAKNIQYF | TGTGCCAGCAGTGCCGGGACAGGAGCCAAAAACATTCAGTACTTC
once | TRBJ2-1 | TRBD2 | TRBV6-5 | CASSYSSAGVYNEQFF | TGTGCCAGCAGTTACTCGTCAGCGGGAGTCTACAATGAGCAGTTCTTC
once | TRBJ2-7 | TRBD2 | TRBV27 | CASSPLAGDKAKISDEQYF | TGTGCCAGCAGTCCGTTAGCGGGAGACAAGGCCAAAATATCGGACGAGCAGTACTTC
- | TRBJ2-3 | - | TRBV12-2 | CASRFFPTDTQYF | TGTGCAAGTCGCTTCTTCCCCACAGATACGCAGTATTTT
- | TRBJ2-3 | TRBD2 | TRBV11-2 | CASSLGLAGGSDTQYF | TGTGCCAGCAGCTTAGGCTTAGCGGGAGGGTCAGATACGCAGTATTTT
- | TRBJ1-5 | TRBD1 | TRBV19 | CASSISGGGGQPQHF | TGTGCCAGTAGTATATCGGGAGGGGGCGGTCAGCCCCAGCATTTT
- | TRBJ2-3 | TRBD1 | TRBV3-1/TRBV3-2 | CASSGQGADTQYF | TGTGCCAGCAGCGGACAGGGGGCAGATACGCAGTATTTT
- | TRBJ1-2 | TRBD1 | TRBV27 | CASRTGDQNGYTF | TGTGCCAGCAGGACAGGGGATCAGAATGGCTACACCTTC
- | TRBJ1-1 | TRBD1 | TRBV5-1 | CASSLAGTVNTEAFF | TGCGCCAGCAGCTTGGCCGGGACAGTGAACACTGAAGCTTTCTTT
- | TRBJ1-2 | - | TRBV6-5 | CASSPGVHGYTF | TGTGCCAGCAGCCCGGGGGTCCATGGCTACACCTTC
- | TRBJ2-1 | TRBD2 | TRBV11-2 | CASSSGLAGDEQFF | TGTGCCAGCAGCTCCGGACTAGCGGGAGATGAGCAGTTCTTC
- | TRBJ2-5 | - | TRBV2 | CASSEAVTSSETQYF | TGTGCCAGCAGTGAAGCTGTGACTAGTTCCGAGACCCAGTACTTC
once | TRBJ1-1 | - | TRBV6-5 | CASGRTWASNTEAFF | TGTGCCAGCGGAAGGACATGGGCTTCCAACACTGAAGCTTTCTTT
- | TRBJ1-2 | - | TRBV18 | CASSPTGGGYTF | TGTGCCAGCTCACCCACAGGCGGCGGCTACACCTTC
- | TRBJ2-1 | TRBD2 | TRBV28 | CASSIVAGSYNEQFF | TGTGCCAGCAGTATCGTAGCGGGCTCCTACAATGAGCAGTTCTTC